This T cell receptor (beta chain) emerged from a study of T cell responses to AZD1222 COVID-19 vaccine. The study's findings and limits: There were mostly white British donors and more females than males, and clonal diversity was possibly underestimated.

Comments on this clone: Its target is unknown.

The repertoire was sequenced with immunoSEQ multiplex PCR; TCRdb's copy has only in-frame clones and lacks some. The sample shows 70,000 to 95,000 clones, 85% to 90% of them seen only once. CDR1 is DFQATT, CDR2 SNEGSKA, per germline (reference sequence). The CDR3 extends over 15 amino acids. Trimming shortened V by 3 bases and J by 1 base, and 13 bases separated the two germline ends. The source of this sequence is an adult in good health. Sequenced here: peripheral blood, sampled on day 0 of MenACWY control vaccination. The rearrangement joins TRBV20-1 to TRBJ2-1, with D perhaps TRBD1 (5 bases). The CDR3 DNA is TGCAGTGCTAGTGAGGTGGCAGGGTCCTACAATGAGCAGTTCTTC. Residues: CSASEVAGSYNEQFF.